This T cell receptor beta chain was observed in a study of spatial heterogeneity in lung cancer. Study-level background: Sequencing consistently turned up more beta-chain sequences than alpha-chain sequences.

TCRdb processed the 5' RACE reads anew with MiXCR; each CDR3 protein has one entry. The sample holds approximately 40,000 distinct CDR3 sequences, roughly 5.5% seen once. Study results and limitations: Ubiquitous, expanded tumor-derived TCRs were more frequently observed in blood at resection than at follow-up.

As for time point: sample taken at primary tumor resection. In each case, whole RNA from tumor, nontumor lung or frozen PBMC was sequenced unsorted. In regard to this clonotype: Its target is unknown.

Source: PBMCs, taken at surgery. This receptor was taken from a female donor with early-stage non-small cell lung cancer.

The DNA for the CDR3 is TGTGCCAGCAGTTTGGAACAGGGGGCCTATTCACCCCTCCACTTT. It is translated as CASSLEQGAYSPLHF. This chain links TRBV27 with TRBJ1-6, with 9 bases that match TRBD1. V lost 3 bases and J lost 8; bases outside the gene matches: 5. The CDR3 contains 15 residues. CDR1 and CDR2 (germline): MNHEY, SMNVEV (reference sequence).